In its sample, the clone carrying this T cell receptor beta chain was seen once. The source of the sample is a study of blood T cell repertoires in COVID-19. Study at large: The United States, Italy and Spain provided the acute and convalescent COVID-19 samples.

CDR3 length equals 17 residues. Here immunoSEQ multiplex PCR was the method, and the copy in TCRdb shows in-frame clones only, minus some. The table lists approximately 500,000 clones, approximately 87% of them singletons, with 1.8% in the top ten. Researchers sorted participants into cohorts using their self-reported clinical history. Two consecutive negative NP/OP PCR tests, clearance, or resolved symptoms defined Cohort 3 recovery. The source of this sequence is a woman in her thirties or forties who had recovered from COVID-19. Sequenced: PBMCs or T cells enriched from blood (not recorded which). The chain employs TRBV21-1 and TRBJ1-2. TRBV21-1 is given as a pseudogene. For the CDR3, the DNA is TGTGCCAGCATCCTAATCGGAACCCGGGGGGTCTTCTATGGCTACACCTTC. Translating gives CASILIGTRGVFYGYTF.